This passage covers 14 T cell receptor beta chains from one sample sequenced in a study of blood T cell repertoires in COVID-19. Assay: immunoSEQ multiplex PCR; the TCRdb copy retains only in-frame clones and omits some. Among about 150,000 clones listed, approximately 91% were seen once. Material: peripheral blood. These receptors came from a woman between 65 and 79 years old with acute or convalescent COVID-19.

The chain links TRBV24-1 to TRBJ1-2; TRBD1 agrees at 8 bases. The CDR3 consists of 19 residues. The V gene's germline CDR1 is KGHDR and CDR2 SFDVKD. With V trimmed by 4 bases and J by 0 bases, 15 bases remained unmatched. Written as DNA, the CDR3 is TGTGCCACCAGTGACCCCCCCAGAGGACAGGGCGCATCTAACTATGGCTACACCTTC. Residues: CATSDPPRGQGASNYGYTF.

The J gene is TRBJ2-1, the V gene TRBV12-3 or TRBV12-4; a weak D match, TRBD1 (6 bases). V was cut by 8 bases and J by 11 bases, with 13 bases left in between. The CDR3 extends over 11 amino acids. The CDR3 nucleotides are TGTGCCAGCCTTAGGACAGACAAGCAGTTCTTC. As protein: CASLRTDKQFF.

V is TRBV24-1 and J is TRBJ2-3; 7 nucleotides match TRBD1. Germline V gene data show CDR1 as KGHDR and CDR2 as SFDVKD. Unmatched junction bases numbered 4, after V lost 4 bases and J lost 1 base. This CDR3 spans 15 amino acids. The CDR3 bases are TGTGCCACCAGTGACACTGGACAGGGCACAGATACGCAGTATTTT. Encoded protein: CATSDTGQGTDTQYF.

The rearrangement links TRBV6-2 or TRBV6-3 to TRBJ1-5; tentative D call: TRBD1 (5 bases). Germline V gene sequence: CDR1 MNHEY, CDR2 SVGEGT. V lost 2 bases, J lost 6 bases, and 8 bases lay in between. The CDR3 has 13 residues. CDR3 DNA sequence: TGTGCCAGCAGTTACGTCGGGGGTCAGCCCCAGCATTTT. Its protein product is CASSYVGGQPQHF.

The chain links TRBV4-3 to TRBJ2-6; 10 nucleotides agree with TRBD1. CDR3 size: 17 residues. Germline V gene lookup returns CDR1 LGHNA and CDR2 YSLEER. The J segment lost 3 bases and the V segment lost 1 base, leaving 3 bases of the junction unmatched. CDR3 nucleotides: TGCGCCAGCAGCCAAGGACAGGGGGCGGGTGGGGCCAACGTCCTGACTTTC. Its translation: CASSQGQGAGGANVLTF.

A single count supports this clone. DNA of the CDR3: TGTGCCAGTAGTACACAGGGGAACAATCAGCCCCAGCATTTT. Protein product: CASSTQGNNQPQHF. The chain couples TRBV19 to TRBJ1-5; the match to TRBD1 covers 7 bases. The CDR3 sequence is 14 residues long. The germline gives CDR1 LNHDA, CDR2 SQIVND (reference sequence). V lost 4 bases and J lost 3; bases outside the gene matches: 3.

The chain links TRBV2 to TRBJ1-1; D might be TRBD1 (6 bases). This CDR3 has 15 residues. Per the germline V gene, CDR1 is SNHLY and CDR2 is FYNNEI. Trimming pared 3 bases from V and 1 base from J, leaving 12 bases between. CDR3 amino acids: CASSDLGHQNTEAFF. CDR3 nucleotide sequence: TGTGCCAGCAGTGATCTGGGACACCAGAACACTGAAGCTTTCTTT.

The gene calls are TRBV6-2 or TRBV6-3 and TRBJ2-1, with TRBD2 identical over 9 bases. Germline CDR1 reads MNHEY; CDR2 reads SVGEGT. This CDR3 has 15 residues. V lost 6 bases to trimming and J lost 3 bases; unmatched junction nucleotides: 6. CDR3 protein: CASSRPAGGYNEQFF. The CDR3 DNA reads TGTGCCAGCAGCCGCCCAGCGGGGGGCTACAATGAGCAGTTCTTC.

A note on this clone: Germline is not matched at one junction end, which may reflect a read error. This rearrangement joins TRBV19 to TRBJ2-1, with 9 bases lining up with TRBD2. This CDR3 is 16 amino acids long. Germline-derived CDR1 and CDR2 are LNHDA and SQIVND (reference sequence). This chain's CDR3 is CASSKLSGGTYTEQFF. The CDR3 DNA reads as TGTGCCAGTAGTAAGCTCAGCGGGGGGACCTACACTGAGCAGTTCTTC. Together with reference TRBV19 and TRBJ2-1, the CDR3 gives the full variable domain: DGGITQSPKYLFRKEGQNVTLSCEQNLNHDAMYWYRQDPGQGLRLIYYSQIVNDFQKGDIAEGYSVSREKKESFPLTVTSAQKNPTAFYLCASSKLSGGTYTEQFFGPGTRLTVL.

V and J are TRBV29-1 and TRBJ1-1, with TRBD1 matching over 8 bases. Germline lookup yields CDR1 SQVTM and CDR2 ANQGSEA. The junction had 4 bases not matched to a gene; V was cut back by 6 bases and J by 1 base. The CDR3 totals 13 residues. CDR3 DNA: TGCAGCGTGCGGACAGGGCGGAACACTGAAGCTTTCTTT. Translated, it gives CSVRTGRNTEAFF.

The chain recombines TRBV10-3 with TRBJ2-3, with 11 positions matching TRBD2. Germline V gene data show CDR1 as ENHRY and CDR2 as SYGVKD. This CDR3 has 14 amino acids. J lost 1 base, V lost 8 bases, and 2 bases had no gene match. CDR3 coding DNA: TGTGCCATCGGGGGACTAGCGGGCACAGATACGCAGTATTTT. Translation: CAIGGLAGTDTQYF.

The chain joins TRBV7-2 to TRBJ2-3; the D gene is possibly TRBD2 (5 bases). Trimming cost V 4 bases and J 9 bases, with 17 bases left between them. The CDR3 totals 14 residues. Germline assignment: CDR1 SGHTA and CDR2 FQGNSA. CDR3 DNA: TGTGCCAGCAGCTCGTCTGAGGGCGGTTTGACGCAGTATTTT. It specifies CASSSSEGGLTQYF.

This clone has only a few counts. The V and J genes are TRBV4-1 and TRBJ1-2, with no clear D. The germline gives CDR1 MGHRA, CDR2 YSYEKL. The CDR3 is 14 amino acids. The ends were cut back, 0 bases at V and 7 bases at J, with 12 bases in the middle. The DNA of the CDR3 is TGCGCCAGCAGCCAAGATACGGGTTTCTTTGGCTACACCTTC. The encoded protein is CASSQDTGFFGYTF.

The CDR3 protein is CASRLVGHVDSSLSSGNTIYF. DNA of the CDR3: TGTGCAAGTCGCTTAGTCGGCCACGTCGACAGTTCCCTAAGCTCTGGAAACACCATATATTTT. The gene calls are TRBV12-2 and TRBJ1-3; the table names TRBD1, a call not compared with the DNA. TRBV12-2 is flagged as a pseudogene. This CDR3 has 21 residues.